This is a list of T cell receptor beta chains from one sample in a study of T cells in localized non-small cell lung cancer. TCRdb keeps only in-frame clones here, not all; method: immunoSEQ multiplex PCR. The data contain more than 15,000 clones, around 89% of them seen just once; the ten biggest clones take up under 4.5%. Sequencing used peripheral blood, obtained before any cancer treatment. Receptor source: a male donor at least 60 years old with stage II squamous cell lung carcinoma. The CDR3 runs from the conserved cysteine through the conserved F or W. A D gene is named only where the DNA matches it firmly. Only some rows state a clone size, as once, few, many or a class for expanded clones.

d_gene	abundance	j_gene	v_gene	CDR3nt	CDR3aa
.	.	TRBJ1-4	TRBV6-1	TGTGCCAGCAAACTCCCGGGGGGGAGTGAAAAACTGTTTTTT	CASKLPGGSEKLFF
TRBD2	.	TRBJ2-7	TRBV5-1	TGCGCCAGCAGCTTAACCGAGAGACCCTTAGCGGGATGGGGCTACGAGCAGTACTTC	CASSLTERPLAGWGYEQYF
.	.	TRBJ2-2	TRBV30	TGTGCCTTTATCCCCCCTCCGACAGGGAACACCGGGGAGCTGTTTTTT	CAFIPPPTGNTGELFF
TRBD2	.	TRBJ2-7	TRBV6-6	TGTGCCAGCAGTTACTCGATGGCGGGAGGGCCAGACGAGCAGTACTTC	CASSYSMAGGPDEQYF
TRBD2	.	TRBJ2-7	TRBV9	TGTGCCAGCAGCGTAGATTCGGGAGGGCCAGGCGAGCAGTACTTC	CASSVDSGGPGEQYF
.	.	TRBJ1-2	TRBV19	TGTGCCAGTAGACACCCTGGGAGTTTCTACACCTTC	CASRHPGSFYTF
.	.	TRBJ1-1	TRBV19	TGTGCCAGTAGTGATACTAGGGGCACTGAAGCTTTCTTT	CASSDTRGTEAFF
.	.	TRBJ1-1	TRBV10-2	TGCGCCAGCAGTGAGCAGGGGCTTACTGAAGCTTTCTTT	CASSEQGLTEAFF
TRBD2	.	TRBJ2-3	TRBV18	TGTGCCAGCTCACCCCTAGCGGGAGGGAGTGATACGCAGTATTTT	CASSPLAGGSDTQYF
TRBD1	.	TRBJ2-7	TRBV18	TGTGCCAGCTCACCGGGACAGGGGGCGCACGAGCAGTACTTC	CASSPGQGAHEQYF
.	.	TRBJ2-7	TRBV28	TGTGCCAGCAGCCGAAACTACGAGCAGTACTTC	CASSRNYEQYF
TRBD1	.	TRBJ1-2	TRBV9	TGTGCCAGCAGCGTAGGAGTTGGGGCAGGGGGTCGCGGCTACACCTTC	CASSVGVGAGGRGYTF
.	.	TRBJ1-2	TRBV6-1	TGTGCCAGCAGTGGATCTTACAGGGAAGGCTATGGCTACACCTTC	CASSGSYREGYGYTF
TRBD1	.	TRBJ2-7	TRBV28	TGTGCCAGCAGTTCATCGGGACAGGGGATGTACGAGCAGTACTTC	CASSSSGQGMYEQYF
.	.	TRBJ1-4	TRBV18	TGTGCCAGCTCACAAGGGTGGACAGTGAATGAAAAACTGTTTTTT	CASSQGWTVNEKLFF
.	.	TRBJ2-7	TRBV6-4	TGTGCCAGCAGTTTTTTTCTTCCTGGGGGTCCCCCTTACGAGCAGTACTTC	CASSFFLPGGPPYEQYF
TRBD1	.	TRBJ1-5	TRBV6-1	TGTGCCAGCAGTCCCGACAGGGGGCAGGGATCCCAGCATTTT	CASSPDRGQGSQHF
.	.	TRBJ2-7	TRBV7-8	TGTGCCAGCAGCTCTCCTCGTCAGGGTGGCACCTACGAGCAGTACTTC	CASSSPRQGGTYEQYF
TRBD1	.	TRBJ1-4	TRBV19	TGTGCCAGTAGACGGACAGGGACAACTAATGAAAAACTGTTTTTT	CASRRTGTTNEKLFF
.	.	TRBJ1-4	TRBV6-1	TGTGCCAGCAGTCCTACATCCTCAACTAATGAAAAACTGTTTTTT	CASSPTSSTNEKLFF
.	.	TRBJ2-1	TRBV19	TGTGCCAGTAGTATGTACGCCGACTCCTACAATGAGCAGTTCTTC	CASSMYADSYNEQFF
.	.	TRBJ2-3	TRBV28	TGTGCCAGCAGTGCAACCCGAGGACGCTCCTTT	CASSATRGRSF
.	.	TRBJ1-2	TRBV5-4	TGTGCCAGCAGCCTCAGGGGAAACTATGGCTACACCTTC	CASSLRGNYGYTF
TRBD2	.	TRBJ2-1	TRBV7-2	TGTGCCAGCAGCTTAGCTAGGCTAGCGGGAGGGCCCGGGCAGTTCTTC	CASSLARLAGGPGQFF
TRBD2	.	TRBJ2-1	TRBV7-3	TGTGCCAGCAGCTTAGGGCTAGCGGGAGGTGAGCAGTTCTTC	CASSLGLAGGEQFF
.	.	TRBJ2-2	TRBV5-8	TGTGCCAGCAGCTTGATAAGGGGATCCGGGGAGCTGTTTTTT	CASSLIRGSGELFF
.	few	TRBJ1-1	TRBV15	TGTGCCACCAGCCGAACGCAGGTGGTGAACACTGAAGCTTTCTTT	CATSRTQVVNTEAFF
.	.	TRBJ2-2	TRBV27	TGTGCCAGCAGCAAGACTTATAGCACCGGGGAGCTGTTTTTT	CASSKTYSTGELFF
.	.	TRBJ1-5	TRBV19	TGTGCCAGTAGTGCCCACTCAGGGGAACGGAGCAATCAGCCCCAGCATTTT	CASSAHSGERSNQPQHF
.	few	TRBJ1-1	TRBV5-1	TGCGCCAGCAGCTTGAGGGGGAGCACTGAAGCTTTCTTT	CASSLRGSTEAFF
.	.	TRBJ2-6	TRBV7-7	TGTGCCAGCAGCTGCAAAAGTAAGTCACAAAGTCGGGCCAACGTCCTGACTTTC	CASSCKSKSQSRANVLTF
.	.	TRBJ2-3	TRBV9	TGTGCCAGCACCTTAGGGACCTCCTCCGTAGATACGCAGTATTTT	CASTLGTSSVDTQYF
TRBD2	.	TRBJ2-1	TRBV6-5	TGTGCCAGCAGTTACTCCCCAGCGGGAGGACACGAGCAGTTCTTC	CASSYSPAGGHEQFF
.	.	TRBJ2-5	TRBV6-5	TGTGCCAGCCGCGGGGGGACAGACCAAGAGACCCAGTACTTC	CASRGGTDQETQYF
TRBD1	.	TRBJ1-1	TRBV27	TGTGCCAGCAGTTTAGGGCAGGGGGCCCCAGACACTGAAGCTTTCTTT	CASSLGQGAPDTEAFF
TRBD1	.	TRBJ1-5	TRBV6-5	TGTGCCAGCAGACAGGGACAGAGGGGGAATCAGCCCCAGCATTTT	CASRQGQRGNQPQHF
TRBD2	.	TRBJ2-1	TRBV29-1	TGCAGCTTTATGACTAGCGGGAGTTCCAATGAGCAGTTCTTC	CSFMTSGSSNEQFF
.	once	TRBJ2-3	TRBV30	TGTGCCTGGAGTAAAGCAGGCACAGATACGCAGTATTTT	CAWSKAGTDTQYF
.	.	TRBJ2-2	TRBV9	TGTGCCAGCAGCCCAGGTTTGGTCTCGAACACCGGGGAGCTGTTTTTT	CASSPGLVSNTGELFF
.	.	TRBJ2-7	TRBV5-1	TGCGCCAGCAGCTTTGGCGGGTCTCCCTCCTACGAGCAGTACTTC	CASSFGGSPSYEQYF
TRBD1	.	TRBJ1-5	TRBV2	TGTGCCAGCAGATTTGACAGGGGAAATCAGCCCCAGCATTTT	CASRFDRGNQPQHF
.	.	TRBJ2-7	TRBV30	TGTGCCTGGAGTGTTAAGGGTATCGAGCAGTACTTC	CAWSVKGIEQYF
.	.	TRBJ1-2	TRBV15	TGTGCCACCAGCAGCCCTTCCGGGGGCGCAATAGGCGGCTACACCTTC	CATSSPSGGAIGGYTF
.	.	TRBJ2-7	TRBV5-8	TGTGCCAGCAAACAGGGTACGGGCTACGAGCAGTACTTC	CASKQGTGYEQYF
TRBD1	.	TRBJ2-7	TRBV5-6	TGTGCCAGCAGCTACGGACAGGTTCAGGTCGAGCAGTACTTC	CASSYGQVQVEQYF
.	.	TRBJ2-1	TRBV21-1	TGTGCCAGCAGCAAAGTTAGGCCCCCGAGTTGCTTAAATGAGCAGTTCTTC	CASSKVRPPSCLNEQFF
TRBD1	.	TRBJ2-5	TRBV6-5	TGTGCCAGCAGGGGTCCGGGACAGGGAAAGACCCAGTACTTC	CASRGPGQGKTQYF